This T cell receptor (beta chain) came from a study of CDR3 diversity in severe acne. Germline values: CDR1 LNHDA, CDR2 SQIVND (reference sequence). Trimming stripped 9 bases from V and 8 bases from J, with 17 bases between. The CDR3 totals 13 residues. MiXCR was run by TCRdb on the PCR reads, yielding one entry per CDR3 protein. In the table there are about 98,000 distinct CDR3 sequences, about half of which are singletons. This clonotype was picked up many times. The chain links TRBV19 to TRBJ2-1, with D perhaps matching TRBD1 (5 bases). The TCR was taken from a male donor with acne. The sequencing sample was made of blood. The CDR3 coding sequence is TGTGCCAGCGGTCGACAGTTTAGGGATGAGCAGTTCTTC. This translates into CASGRQFRDEQFF.